A selection of T cell receptor beta chains follows, all from one sample in a study of T cell repertoires in cytomegalovirus infection. TCRdb re-called the reads with MiXCR, one entry per CDR3 protein. Among just under 500,000 distinct CDR3 sequences listed, 30% to 35% were seen once. What these receptors recognize is not known. Material: cultured PBMCs, obtained from culture after CMV antigen stimulation. The source of these receptors is a human donor in good health (CMV status not recorded). Some clones in this sample may be carry-over from other donors' samples. The conserved cysteine and the conserved F or W are not part of the CDR3 here.

v_gene	j_gene	CDR3aa
TRBV7-2	TRBJ2-3	ASSLGTRQGPQFTDTQY
TRBV6-1	TRBJ1-6	ASRRDGGTGVSPLH
TRBV28	TRBJ2-7	ASSLWGTSGSYEQY
TRBV7-9	TRBJ2-1	ASSALAGGFEF
TRBV7-2	TRBJ2-7	ASSSRDRKFEQY
TRBV7-8	TRBJ1-1	ASRYRSNTEAF
TRBV10-3	TRBJ2-2	AVSTGWTGELF
TRBV6-2/TRBV6-3	TRBJ2-3	ASRDKLWERTQY
TRBV19	TRBJ2-2	ASSVTGGTNTGELF
TRBV27	TRBJ1-1	AAWGGGRSTEAF
TRBV20-1	TRBJ2-7	SASLTGPGEQY
TRBV4-3	TRBJ2-3	ASSQSTGTDTQY
TRBV6-5	TRBJ2-2	ASSYGQRTGELF
TRBV9	TRBJ2-3	ASSGLLDTQY
TRBV7-9	TRBJ1-1	ASSLMGQGGQAF
TRBV2	TRBJ2-7	ASSVSGNAYEQY
TRBV28	TRBJ2-2	ASRPQGSAGELF
TRBV20-1	TRBJ1-1	SARDHRGTEAF
TRBV29-1	TRBJ2-3	SLRGTASHSTDTQY
TRBV7-9	TRBJ2-1	ASSAILAGVREQF
TRBV6-2/TRBV6-3	TRBJ2-1	ASGDPGAGWYNEQF
TRBV7-2	TRBJ1-1	ASSRSTENAEAF
TRBV6-1	TRBJ1-2	ARSEALVRGRYGYT